One and the same sample provided the 32 T cell receptor beta chains below, sequenced in a study of T cells in Graves' hyperthyroidism and ophthalmopathy. Amplification targeted TCR beta CDR3 regions from RNA transcripts. HTBI primers drove first-round RT-PCR of the TCR CDR3. TCRdb called the multiplex PCR reads again in MiXCR, with one record for every CDR3 protein. Counted here are about 770,000 distinct CDR3 sequences, roughly 20% occurring once; the ten biggest clones make up around 17%. The sequenced sample consisted of blood. Source of these receptors: a woman aged 45-65 years with Graves' hyperthyroidism that later progressed to Graves' ophthalmopathy.

This clonotype was counted many times. This sequence joins TRBV12-3 or TRBV12-4 and TRBJ2-3; D is ambiguous. The CDR3 covers 14 residues. V was trimmed by 5 bases and J by 0 bases, leaving 9 bases between them. The CDR3 is CASSPVRSTDTQYF. DNA of the CDR3: TGTGCCAGCAGTCCCGTAAGGAGCACAGATACGCAGTATTTT.

In this sample, this clonotype turned up a few times. The CDR3, as DNA: TGTGCCAGCTGGACAAACACCTTCTCTGGAAACACCATATATTTT. This encodes CASWTNTFSGNTIYF. This chain links TRBV12-3 or TRBV12-4 with TRBJ1-3; D possibly corresponds to TRBD1 (5 bases). This CDR3 is 15 amino acids long. V dropped 8 bases and J dropped 0 bases, with 14 bases sitting between them.

The J gene is TRBJ2-7, the V gene TRBV29-1, with D possibly TRBD1 on 5 matching bases. With 7 bases removed from V and 0 bases from J, the gap between germline ends came to 16 bases. The germline gives CDR1 SQVTM, CDR2 ANQGSEA. This CDR3 contains 14 residues. The CDR3 spells CSAMVQVISYEQYF. For the CDR3, the DNA is TGCAGCGCAATGGTACAGGTCATCTCCTACGAGCAGTACTTC.

J is TRBJ2-1 and V is TRBV12-3 or TRBV12-4, with TRBD2 identical over 8 bases. This CDR3 has 15 residues. The V and J ends lost 6 bases and 6 bases, in that order; junction bases with no gene match: 10. CDR3 protein: CASSRGIRGGNEQFF. CDR3 coding DNA: TGTGCCAGCAGCCGCGGGATCCGGGGGGGCAATGAGCAGTTCTTC.

This clonotype was observed many times. This chain connects TRBV11-2 to TRBJ1-5; weak D call: TRBD1 (5 bases). Germline V gene lookup returns CDR1 SGHAT and CDR2 FQNNGV. V lost 5 bases, J lost 2 bases, and 7 bases lay in between. There are 13 residues in the CDR3. CDR3 residues: CASSEGGNQPQHF. As DNA, the CDR3 is TGTGCCAGCAGCGAAGGGGGCAATCAGCCCCAGCATTTT.

The table lists this clonotype with a count of one. CDR3 bases: TGTGCCAGCAGCCCCGACAGGGGGCGCAGCACCGGGGAGCTGTTTTTT. Its protein is CASSPDRGRSTGELFF. J is TRBJ2-2 and V is TRBV7-9, with TRBD1 matching 10 bases. Germline CDR1 is SEHNR and CDR2 is FQNEAQ (reference sequence). With 5 bases clipped from V and 4 bases from J, the junction kept 7 bases outside the gene matches. The CDR3 has 16 residues.

As DNA, the CDR3 is TGTGCCAGCAGACCCCCGACAGGAGAATTTAATGAAAAACTGTTTTTT. This sequence encodes CASRPPTGEFNEKLFF. J is TRBJ1-4 and V is TRBV6-1, with D possibly being TRBD1 (6 bases). The CDR3 loop spans 16 amino acids. Germline assignment: CDR1 MNHNS and CDR2 SASEGT. Trimming cost V 6 bases and J 4 bases, with 18 bases left between them.

The rearrangement joins TRBV12-5 to TRBJ1-5; D unclear. The CDR3 spans 13 residues. Per germline, CDR1 LGHNT and CDR2 FRNRAP. The V end was cut by 5 bases, the J end by 0 bases, with 5 bases between. The CDR3 DNA reads TGTGCTAGTGGTCGTGGTAGCAATCAGCCCCAGCATTTT. Residues: CASGRGSNQPQHF.

This clonotype was picked up a small number of times. The CDR3 nucleotides are TGTGCCAGCCGCTACCGGACAGGGCGGGGAACTGAAGCTTTCTTT. Translated, it gives CASRYRTGRGTEAFF. The chain recombines TRBV7-2 with TRBJ1-1; 8 bases line up with TRBD1. There are 15 residues in the CDR3. Germline lookup yields CDR1 SGHTA and CDR2 FQGNSA. The junction had 13 bases not matched to a gene; V was cut back by 8 bases and J by 5 bases.

At least ten counts were recorded for this clonotype. This sequence joins TRBV12-3 or TRBV12-4 and TRBJ2-5, with TRBD1 matching over 7 bases. The CDR3 has 15 residues. Losses at the gene ends were 5 bases for V and 0 bases for J; bases not matched to a gene: 6. This chain's CDR3 is CASSRTGTYQETQYF. As DNA, the CDR3 is TGTGCCAGCAGTCGGACAGGAACGTACCAAGAGACCCAGTACTTC.

The chain couples TRBV20-1 to TRBJ1-5; weak D call: TRBD1 (6 bases). The CDR3 is 15 residues long. From germline, CDR1 is DFQATT and CDR2 SNEGSKA (reference sequence). Trimming removed 1 base from V and 5 bases from J, with 15 bases in between. In nucleotides, the CDR3 is TGCAGTGCTAGAGCCCTGGGGGGCCCAGATCAGCCCCAGCATTTT. Its protein product is CSARALGGPDQPQHF.

This chain connects TRBV19 to TRBJ2-3; 13 nucleotides match TRBD2. V gave up 6 bases and J gave up 4 bases; unmatched junction bases: 10. The CDR3 is made up of 17 amino acids. Germline values: CDR1 LNHDA, CDR2 SQIVND (reference sequence). DNA for the CDR3: TGTGCCAGTAGCATTTCTCCGACTAGCGGGGGGTCAGATACGCAGTATTTT. Protein product: CASSISPTSGGSDTQYF.

This clonotype was found a few times. A clone one base away is much larger, so this may be a read error. The gene calls are TRBV12-3 or TRBV12-4 and TRBJ2-1; D unresolved. Trimming removed 9 bases from V and 12 bases from J, with 27 bases in between. The CDR3 has 15 amino acids. CDR3 bases: TGTGCCAGTCAAACTGCACGAGGTTCTACAATGAGGCAGTTCTTC. Translating gives CASQTARGSTMRQFF.

The chain carries TRBV12-3 or TRBV12-4 and TRBJ2-7; D is ambiguous. Trimming removed 7 bases from V and 6 bases from J, with 19 bases in between. The CDR3 totals 14 residues. Written as DNA, the CDR3 is TGTGCCAGCAAATCGGGTGGAGTTGGTCGCGAGCAGTACTTC. As protein: CASKSGGVGREQYF.

This chain connects TRBV6-1 to TRBJ1-5, with D perhaps matching TRBD1 (6 bases). Germline CDR1 reads MNHNS; CDR2 reads SASEGT. Trimming cost V 10 bases and J 2 bases, with 12 bases left between them. This CDR3 region has 13 residues. This CDR3 is CATMGGRNQPQHF. CDR3 nucleotides: TGTGCCACTATGGGGGGCCGCAATCAGCCCCAGCATTTT.

The gene calls are TRBV27 and TRBJ2-5; TRBD2 agrees at 8 bases. Germline CDR1 is MNHEY and CDR2 is SMNVEV (reference sequence). The CDR3 consists of 17 residues. Trimming at V came to 4 bases and at J to 1 base, leaving 11 bases not matched to a gene. CDR3 DNA: TGTGCCAGCAGTTCCCCCCCCGGGGGGGGCTTCCAAGAGACCCAGTACTTC. Translating gives CASSSPPGGGFQETQYF.

The chain couples TRBV7-2 to TRBJ1-4; 8 nucleotides match TRBD1. Unmatched junction bases numbered 9, after V lost 5 bases and J lost 7 bases. The CDR3 contains 15 residues. Germline V lookup: CDR1 SGHTA, CDR2 FQGNSA. DNA for the CDR3: TGTGCCAGCAGCACCACACCTGACAGGGGTGAAAAACTGTTTTTT. Its translation is CASSTTPDRGEKLFF. The full variable domain, completed using reference TRBV7-2 and TRBJ1-4, is GAGVSQSPSNKVTEKGKDVELRCDPISGHTALYWYRQSLGQGLEFLIYFQGNSAPDKSGLPSDRFSAERTGGSVSTLTIQRTQQEDSAVYLCASSTTPDRGEKLFFGSGTQLSVL.

This clonotype is classed as medium-sized. This rearrangement joins TRBV7-9 to TRBJ2-3, with D unresolved. V was cut by 6 bases and J by 5 bases, with 9 bases left in between. This CDR3 is 12 amino acids long. Per germline, CDR1 SEHNR and CDR2 FQNEAQ (reference sequence). The CDR3 loop is CASSFYKDTQYF. Here the CDR3 DNA reads TGTGCCAGCAGTTTTTATAAAGATACGCAGTATTTT.

This clonotype was observed a handful of times. The gene calls are TRBV24-1 and TRBJ2-1, with D possibly being TRBD1 (6 bases). This CDR3 is built from 12 residues. V lost 4 bases to trimming and J lost 9 bases, with 9 bases between them. Germline assignment: CDR1 KGHDR and CDR2 SFDVKD. CDR3 residues: CATSDTGSEQFF. CDR3 DNA: TGTGCCACCAGTGACACAGGGAGTGAGCAGTTCTTC.

This chain joins TRBV12-3 or TRBV12-4 and TRBJ2-2; 12 bases are a match to TRBD1. V shed 5 bases and J 7 bases; nucleotides not matched to a gene: 5. CDR3 length: 15 amino acids. CDR3 in DNA: TGTGCCAGCAGTCGGGACAGGGGGCAGGACGGGGAGCTGTTTTTT. This gives the protein CASSRDRGQDGELFF.

This clonotype was seen ten or more times. The rearrangement joins TRBV7-2 to TRBJ2-3; 13 bases agree with TRBD2. Germline V gene sequence: CDR1 SGHTA, CDR2 FQGNSA. The ends lost 6 bases at V and 5 bases at J; junction bases unmatched: 5. The CDR3 loop spans 15 amino acids. CDR3 coding DNA: TGTGCCAGCAGGGGTGGACTAGCGGGGGTAGATACGCAGTATTTT. Amino acid sequence: CASRGGLAGVDTQYF.

The chain is built from TRBV24-1 and TRBJ2-1; D not certain. Germline V CDR1 and CDR2: KGHDR, SFDVKD. The CDR3 runs 14 residues. The V end was cut by 0 bases, the J end by 8 bases, with 10 bases between. CDR3 in DNA: TGTGCCACCAGTGATTTGAGGAGCTTCCATGAGCAGTTCTTC. Translation: CATSDLRSFHEQFF.

This clonotype was seen ten or more times. This chain links TRBV3-1 with TRBJ1-1; D call uncertain. The CDR3 length is 15 residues. Germline V gene lookup returns CDR1 LGHDT and CDR2 YNNKEL (reference sequence). V shed 0 bases and J shed 6 bases, with 14 bases lying between them. The chain's CDR3 is CASSQDGQAFAEAFF. In nucleotides, the CDR3 is TGTGCCAGCAGCCAAGATGGGCAGGCCTTCGCTGAAGCTTTCTTT.

This chain links TRBV20-1 with TRBJ2-1; 10 bases are a match to TRBD2. The germline CDR1 and CDR2 sequences are DFQATT and SNEGSKA (reference sequence). This CDR3 has 14 residues. The V and J ends lost 2 bases and 9 bases, in that order; junction bases with no gene match: 7. The CDR3 loop is CSARRAGGPSEQFF. For the CDR3, the DNA is TGCAGTGCTAGACGAGCGGGGGGGCCTAGTGAGCAGTTCTTC.

This chain uses TRBV29-1 with TRBJ2-1, with 8 bases matching TRBD1. V shed 1 base, J shed 7 bases, and the junction held 3 bases outside the gene matches. CDR3 length: 13 amino acids. The germline V gene has CDR1 SQVTM and CDR2 ANQGSEA. CDR3 in amino acids: CSVEGQGANEQFF. The CDR3 nucleotides are TGCAGCGTTGAAGGCCAGGGGGCGAATGAGCAGTTCTTC.

The chain is built from TRBV7-9 and TRBJ2-7, with 9 positions matching TRBD2. Germline V lookup: CDR1 SEHNR, CDR2 FQNEAQ (reference sequence). V was pared by 6 bases and J by 6 bases, with 12 bases of the junction left unmatched. There are 15 residues in the CDR3. CDR3 DNA: TGTGCCAGCAGGCCTAATCTGCGGGAGGGCATCGAGCAGTACTTC. The encoded protein is CASRPNLREGIEQYF.

This clonotype has ten or more counts. The V and J genes are TRBV12-3 or TRBV12-4 and TRBJ2-1, with 9 bases lining up with TRBD2. The V segment lost 5 bases and the J segment 7 bases; nucleotides outside the gene matches: 9. The CDR3 length is 15 residues. The CDR3 region has the DNA TGTGCCAGCAGTGCGGGGGGGCCCGTACTAAATGAGCAGTTCTTC. Protein: CASSAGGPVLNEQFF.

The chain carries TRBV5-1 and TRBJ1-2, with a weak D call TRBD1 (5 bases). The CDR3 consists of 13 residues. Trimming took off 3 bases at V and 7 bases at J, with 13 bases between the two ends. Germline V lookup: CDR1 SGHRS, CDR2 YFSETQ. CDR3 residues: CASSSTVQAGYTF. The CDR3 DNA sequence: TGCGCCAGCAGCTCGACAGTCCAGGCTGGCTACACCTTC.

The chain links TRBV19 to TRBJ1-2; 8 nucleotides match TRBD1. The germline gives CDR1 LNHDA, CDR2 SQIVND (reference sequence). V gave up 4 bases and J gave up 6 bases; unmatched junction bases: 7. The CDR3 is 14 amino acids. For the CDR3, the DNA is TGTGCCAGTAGTAATGTCGCAGGGGGCCATGGCTACACCTTC. Its protein is CASSNVAGGHGYTF.

The rearrangement links TRBV27 to TRBJ1-6; D gene ambiguous. The CDR3 sequence is 15 residues long. V was shortened by 3 bases and J by 5 bases, with 11 bases between the two germline ends. Germline CDR1 MNHEY, CDR2 SMNVEV (reference sequence). The CDR3 sequence: CASSLYGINNSPLHF. CDR3 nucleotides: TGTGCCAGCAGTTTGTACGGAATTAATAATTCACCCCTCCACTTT.

In this sample, this clonotype turned up a few times. The chain links TRBV5-1 to TRBJ2-7, with D possibly being TRBD1 (6 bases). CDR3 length equals 17 residues. Germline CDR1 reads SGHRS; CDR2 reads YFSETQ. V was clipped by 6 bases and J by 2 bases, with 24 bases between them. CDR3 residues: CASTWGFDDRITYEQYF. CDR3 nucleotides: TGCGCCAGCACATGGGGATTTGATGACAGGATAACCTACGAGCAGTACTTC.

J is TRBJ1-1 and V is TRBV19; D remains unclear. Germline V lookup: CDR1 LNHDA, CDR2 SQIVND (reference sequence). CDR3 length: 14 residues. Trimming removed 1 base at V and 3 bases at J, with 9 bases between. In DNA, the CDR3 is TGTGCCAGTAGTATAGCGACCTTGGACACTGAAGCTTTCTTT. It encodes CASSIATLDTEAFF.